These 17 T cell receptor beta chains were all obtained from the same sample, sequenced in a study of cytomegalovirus exposure and HLA in healthy donors. Primers for the PCR totalled 60 Vbeta and 13 Jbeta. Sequencing was performed with immunoSEQ multiplex PCR; in TCRdb, only in-frame clones are kept and a portion is missing. This table has 90,000 to 120,000 clones, under 80% appearing once. The sequencing input was PBMCs. The receptors shown here come from a woman aged 18-29 years in good health and CMV-seropositive.

The chain employs TRBV27 and TRBJ1-2, with 8 bases that match TRBD1. The CDR3 sequence is 13 residues long. Trimming removed 6 bases from V and 4 bases from J; junction bases left unmatched: 4. Germline V gene data show CDR1 as MNHEY and CDR2 as SMNVEV (reference sequence). The CDR3 protein is CASSPGTGYGYTF. CDR3 DNA: TGTGCCAGCAGCCCCGGGACAGGCTATGGCTACACCTTC.

The V and J genes are TRBV27 and TRBJ2-3; 9 bases agree with TRBD2. The CDR3 has 15 amino acids. V lost 7 bases to trimming and J lost 5 bases; unmatched junction nucleotides: 10. Per germline, CDR1 MNHEY and CDR2 SMNVEV (reference sequence). The CDR3 DNA is TGTGCCAGCAAAACCTTAGCGGGAGTAGGAGATACGCAGTATTTT. Amino acids: CASKTLAGVGDTQYF.

This clone was seen a few times. The chain recombines TRBV6-6 with TRBJ2-2; TRBD2 agrees at 8 bases. V lost 7 bases to trimming and J lost 3 bases; unmatched junction nucleotides: 10. The CDR3 runs to 16 residues. From germline, CDR1 is MNHNY and CDR2 SVGAGI (reference sequence). CDR3 sequence: CASMGMVAGYTGELFF. The DNA of the CDR3 is TGTGCCAGCATGGGTATGGTAGCGGGATACACCGGGGAGCTGTTTTTT.

The DNA of the CDR3 is TGTGCCAGTACCGGGACAGTTTACGGGAAGACCCAGTACTTC. This codes for CASTGTVYGKTQYF. The chain has TRBV19 and TRBJ2-5; 7 bases match TRBD1. CDR3 size: 14 residues. The germline gives CDR1 LNHDA, CDR2 SQIVND (reference sequence). The trim removed 7 bases at V and 6 bases at J, leaving 11 bases unmatched.

This clone occurred a few times. V is TRBV29-1 and J is TRBJ2-1; tentative D call: TRBD2 (5 bases). The CDR3 has 12 residues. With 5 bases removed from V and 3 bases from J, the gap between germline ends came to 8 bases. Looked up from germline, CDR1 is SQVTM and CDR2 is ANQGSEA. In DNA form, the CDR3 reads TGCAGCGTTATTCGGGACTACAATGAGCAGTTCTTC. Amino acids: CSVIRDYNEQFF.

The chain employs TRBV6-5 and TRBJ2-1; D remains ambiguous. CDR3 length: 13 amino acids. Trimming pared 0 bases from V and 6 bases from J, leaving 6 bases between. Germline CDR1 MNHEY, CDR2 SVGAGI. CDR3 coding DNA: TGTGCCAGCAGTTACTCCCCTAGCAATGAGCAGTTCTTC. Translated: CASSYSPSNEQFF.

The chain links TRBV28 to TRBJ1-4; D is undetermined. Germline V lookup: CDR1 MDHEN, CDR2 SYDVKM. This CDR3 comprises 15 residues. The ends were cut back, 8 bases at V and 6 bases at J, with 19 bases in the middle. The CDR3 region is CASGKYGRRDEKLFF. Here the CDR3 DNA reads TGTGCCAGCGGAAAATATGGCAGGCGGGATGAAAAACTGTTTTTT.

The chain employs TRBV7-8 and TRBJ1-4; maybe TRBD1 (6 bases). Germline CDR1 SGHVS, CDR2 FQNEAQ. Trimming took off 5 bases at V and 6 bases at J, with 19 bases between the two ends. This CDR3 is built from 16 residues. In DNA, the CDR3 is TGTGCCAGCAGCCGTCTGGGCAGGGGATCGTATGAAAAACTGTTTTTT. This sequence encodes CASSRLGRGSYEKLFF.

The rearrangement uses TRBV6-6 and TRBJ2-7; 8 bases are a match to TRBD1. With V trimmed by 3 bases and J by 6 bases, 10 bases remained unmatched. Looked up from germline, CDR1 is MNHNY and CDR2 is SVGAGI (reference sequence). This CDR3 has 15 amino acids. CDR3 amino acids: CASSYLGQGSGEQYF. CDR3 sequence (DNA): TGTGCCAGCAGTTATCTTGGACAGGGTTCGGGCGAGCAGTACTTC.

About this clone itself: The sample carries other DNA sequences with the same CDR3. The chain recombines TRBV7-3 with TRBJ1-1, with D tentatively TRBD1 (5 bases). The V end lost 4 bases, the J end lost 5 bases, and 8 bases lay between the germline ends. CDR3 length equals 12 residues. Looked up from germline, CDR1 is SGHTA and CDR2 is FQGTGA. Here the CDR3 reads CASSSQGTEAFF. CDR3 DNA: TGTGCCAGCAGCTCGCAGGGAACTGAAGCTTTCTTT.

This clone is a singleton in its sample. The V and J genes are TRBV29-1 and TRBJ2-5, with 8 bases that match TRBD1. The CDR3 totals 12 residues. Per the germline V gene, CDR1 is SQVTM and CDR2 is ANQGSEA. V trimming: 4 bases; J trimming: 7 bases; junction bases outside the gene matches: 5. The CDR3 region is CSVAGTGGTQYF. In nucleotides, the CDR3 is TGCAGCGTTGCGGGGACAGGCGGGACCCAGTACTTC. Looking up the rest from reference TRBV29-1 and TRBJ2-5 gives the full variable domain: SAVISQKPSRDICQRGTSLTIQCQVDSQVTMMFWYRQQPGQSLTLIATANQGSEATYESGFVIDKFPISRPNLTFSTLTVSNMSPEDSSIYLCSVAGTGGTQYFGPGTRLLVL.

Only a few counts were recorded for this clone. V and J are TRBV7-2 and TRBJ1-4; 9 bases are shared with TRBD1. The J segment lost 6 bases and the V segment lost 5 bases, leaving 7 bases of the junction unmatched. CDR1 is SGHTA and CDR2 is FQGNSA in the germline V gene. The CDR3 contains 15 residues. The CDR3 nucleotides read TGTGCCAGCAGCCAGGACGGACAGGGGTATGAAAAACTGTTTTTT. Encoded protein: CASSQDGQGYEKLFF.

There are a few counts of this clone. V usage is TRBV28 and J usage is TRBJ2-5; no firm D call. CDR1 and CDR2 (germline): MDHEN, SYDVKM. Between the trimmed V and J ends, which lost 1 base and 5 bases, there was a span of 11 bases. The CDR3 is 14 residues long. CDR3 DNA sequence: TGTGCCAGCAGTTTATCCCCTAAAAAGGAGACCCAGTACTTC. The encoded protein is CASSLSPKKETQYF.

J is TRBJ2-2 and V is TRBV6-1; weak D call: TRBD2 (7 bases). The V gene's germline CDR1 is MNHNS and CDR2 SASEGT. Trimming removed 1 base from V and 7 bases from J, with 10 bases in between. The CDR3 sequence is 14 residues long. The CDR3 protein is CASSEEGGNGELFF. The DNA of the CDR3 is TGTGCCAGCAGTGAAGAGGGGGGGAACGGGGAGCTGTTTTTT.

Notes on this clone: Its ends do not fully match the called genes, so a read error is possible. J is TRBJ2-7 and V is TRBV30; 8 bases map to TRBD1. CDR1 is GTSNPN and CDR2 is SVGIG in the germline V gene (reference sequence). The CDR3 consists of 11 residues. The DNA of the CDR3 is TGTGCCTGGAGTCCGTTGGACAGGGTTATCTTC. Translated: CAWSPLDRVIF. Full variable domain (rest looked up from reference TRBV30 and TRBJ2-7): SQTIHQWPATLVQPVGSPLSLECTVEGTSNPNLYWYRQAAGRGLQLLFYSVGIGQISSEVPQNLSASRPQDRQFILSSKKLLLSDSGFYLCAWSPLDRVIFGPGTRLTVT.

The chain recombines TRBV11-2 with TRBJ2-7, with TRBD2 matching over 10 bases. Per the germline V gene, CDR1 is SGHAT and CDR2 is FQNNGV. V dropped 1 base and J dropped 3; count of bases not matched to a gene: 3. This CDR3 is 15 amino acids long. The DNA of the CDR3 is TGTGCCAGCAGCTTAGGGTCTAGCGGGAGCTACGAGCAGTACTTC. Translating gives CASSLGSSGSYEQYF. The complete variable domain, with remaining parts taken from reference TRBV11-2 and TRBJ2-7, reads EAGVAQSPRYKIIEKRQSVAFWCNPISGHATLYWYQQILGQGPKLLIQFQNNGVVDDSQLPKDRFSAERLKGVDSTLKIQPAKLEDSAVYLCASSLGSSGSYEQYFGPGTRLTVT.

This clone was observed a few times. V is TRBV7-9 and J is TRBJ2-1; 7 bases align to TRBD2. CDR3 size: 14 residues. Germline V lookup: CDR1 SEHNR, CDR2 FQNEAQ (reference sequence). J gave up 5 bases and V 7 bases, and 8 bases lay outside the gene matches. The CDR3 DNA reads TGTGCCAGCACCCATAGCGGGCACAACAATGAGCAGTTCTTC. Protein: CASTHSGHNNEQFF. Combining the CDR3 with reference TRBV7-9 and TRBJ2-1 gives the whole variable domain DTGVSQNPRHKITKRGQNVTFRCDPISEHNRLYWYRQTLGQGPEFLTYFQNEAQLEKSRLLSDRFSAERPKGSFSTLEIQRTEQGDSAMYLCASTHSGHNNEQFFGPGTRLTVL.